These 30 T cell receptor beta chains were sequenced from one sample in a study of blood T cell repertoires in COVID-19. The method was immunoSEQ multiplex PCR; TCRdb's version includes in-frame clones alone and lacks a portion of them. The table includes 300,000 to 450,000 clones, approximately 86% detected once. Sequenced material: peripheral blood. These TCRs come from a human donor in a cohort sampled during active COVID-19.

This sequence joins TRBV5-1 and TRBJ1-3; the D gene is possibly TRBD1 (6 bases). V gave up 1 base and J gave up 2 bases, with 13 bases separating them. Germline CDR1 and CDR2: SGHRS and YFSETQ. The CDR3 runs to 16 residues. The CDR3 loop reads CASSLRQTGTGNTIYF. For the CDR3, the DNA is TGCGCCAGCAGCTTGAGACAAACAGGGACTGGAAACACCATATATTTT.

The chain couples TRBV19 to TRBJ2-1, with D possibly TRBD1 on 6 matching bases. V dropped 7 bases and J dropped 8 bases, with 30 bases sitting between them. The CDR3 extends over 18 amino acids. Germline CDR1 is LNHDA and CDR2 is SQIVND (reference sequence). The CDR3: CASTPSPTTGPRTDEQFF. CDR3 bases: TGTGCCAGTACACCCTCCCCGACGACAGGCCCGAGGACCGATGAGCAGTTCTTC.

This rearrangement joins TRBV9 to TRBJ2-7; 7 bases line up with TRBD2. The V segment lost 0 bases and the J segment 6 bases; nucleotides outside the gene matches: 15. Germline V CDR1 and CDR2: SGDLS, YYNGEE. This CDR3 is 17 amino acids long. CDR3 region: CASSVEASGLLAGEQYF. CDR3 nucleotides: TGTGCCAGCAGCGTAGAGGCTAGCGGTCTACTAGCCGGCGAGCAGTACTTC.

There are a few counts of this clone. The chain uses TRBV5-1 and TRBJ2-7; 7 nucleotides agree with TRBD1. Germline V gene data show CDR1 as SGHRS and CDR2 as YFSETQ. The trim removed 6 bases at V and 0 bases at J, leaving 9 bases unmatched. The CDR3 totals 15 residues. The CDR3 nucleotides are TGCGCCAGCAAACTCCGACAGGGCAACTCCTACGAGCAGTACTTC. Translating gives CASKLRQGNSYEQYF.

This rearrangement joins TRBV25-1 to TRBJ1-2, with D uncertain. The CDR3 runs 14 residues. Trimming left V 6 bases short and J 4 bases short, with 15 bases between. CDR1 and CDR2 (germline): MGHDK, SYGVNS. CDR3 sequence: CASSPSGRVYGYTF. The CDR3 nucleotides read TGTGCCAGCAGCCCCTCGGGGAGGGTCTATGGCTACACCTTC.

This chain joins TRBV7-3 and TRBJ2-2; 7 nucleotides line up with TRBD1. This CDR3 comprises 15 residues. Germline V gene sequence: CDR1 SGHTA, CDR2 FQGTGA. Trimming cost V 5 bases and J 3 bases; bases outside gene matches: 6. CDR3: CASSPRTGHTGELFF. CDR3 in DNA: TGTGCCAGCAGCCCCAGGACAGGTCACACCGGGGAGCTGTTTTTT.

The CDR3 coding sequence is TGTGCCAGCCGGTTTTCGGGAAGGTTCGAGACCCAGTACTTC. This sequence encodes CASRFSGRFETQYF. The chain carries TRBV6-5 and TRBJ2-5; D perhaps matches TRBD2 (5 bases). The V gene lost 8 bases and the J gene lost 5 bases, with 18 bases spanning the gap. CDR3 length: 14 residues. Germline V CDR1 and CDR2: MNHEY, SVGAGI.

V gene TRBV6-1 combines with J gene TRBJ2-3, with D uncertain. CDR3 length: 13 amino acids. Germline CDR1 and CDR2: MNHNS and SASEGT. Trimming shortened V by 1 base and J by 6 bases, and 8 bases separated the two germline ends. This CDR3 is CASSEERSDTQYF. In nucleotides, the CDR3 is TGTGCCAGCAGTGAAGAGCGATCGGATACGCAGTATTTT.

The genes are TRBV9 and TRBJ1-2, with D possibly TRBD1 on 5 matching bases. Per germline, CDR1 SGDLS and CDR2 YYNGEE. Trimming removed 0 bases from V and 4 bases from J, with 13 bases in between. CDR3 length: 15 amino acids. The CDR3: CASSVAPGHLYGYTF. The CDR3 nucleotides are TGTGCCAGCAGCGTAGCTCCTGGACACCTCTATGGCTACACCTTC.

In this sample, this clone turned up a few times. The chain combines TRBV30 with TRBJ2-1; D not resolved. Germline V gene data show CDR1 as GTSNPN and CDR2 as SVGIG (reference sequence). This CDR3 comprises 11 residues. Trimming shortened V by 2 bases and J by 4 bases, and 3 bases separated the two germline ends. The CDR3: CAWSPYNEQFF. The CDR3 DNA is TGTGCCTGGAGTCCTTACAATGAGCAGTTCTTC.

This chain uses TRBV2 with TRBJ2-1, with D tentatively TRBD1 (6 bases). Germline lookup yields CDR1 SNHLY and CDR2 FYNNEI. CDR3 size: 14 residues. With 5 bases removed from V and 5 bases from J, the gap between germline ends came to 13 bases. The CDR3 DNA is TGTGCCAGCAGTCTAAGACAGGCGAACAATGAGCAGTTCTTC. Its translation is CASSLRQANNEQFF.

To note about this clone: The same CDR3 also results from other DNA sequences found in this sample. This chain links TRBV6-1 with TRBJ2-7, with unresolved D. Germline lookup yields CDR1 MNHNS and CDR2 SASEGT. This CDR3 contains 14 residues. V was trimmed by 1 base and J by 0 bases, leaving 7 bases between them. This CDR3 reads CASSEGWSSYEQYF. CDR3 coding DNA: TGTGCCAGCAGTGAAGGGTGGAGCTCCTACGAGCAGTACTTC.

The rearrangement links TRBV5-4 to TRBJ2-5; perhaps TRBD1 as D (5 bases). CDR1 and CDR2 from the germline V gene are SGHNT and YYREEE (reference sequence). V lost 0 bases and J 5 bases, leaving 11 bases between the germline ends. The CDR3 spans 14 residues. CDR3 loop: CASSLEQVSETQYF. The CDR3, as DNA: TGTGCCAGCAGCTTGGAACAGGTCAGCGAGACCCAGTACTTC.

The rearrangement links TRBV7-9 to TRBJ2-1; perhaps TRBD1 as D (5 bases). Looked up from germline, CDR1 is SEHNR and CDR2 is FQNEAQ (reference sequence). The CDR3 is 13 amino acids. V lost 3 bases and J 7 bases, leaving 10 bases between the germline ends. DNA for the CDR3: TGTGCCAGCAGCTTGCAGGGTCGAAATGAGCAGTTCTTC. Translation gives CASSLQGRNEQFF.

The V call is TRBV5-6, the J call TRBJ2-7, with D perhaps matching TRBD2 (5 bases). V was cut by 4 bases and J by 3 bases, with 17 bases left in between. Germline V gene lookup returns CDR1 SGHDT and CDR2 YYEEEE. This CDR3 contains 15 residues. CDR3 in amino acids: CASSPKEVGRYEQYF. CDR3 nucleotide sequence: TGTGCCAGCAGCCCGAAGGAGGTTGGCCGCTACGAGCAGTACTTC.

The rearrangement joins TRBV12-3 or TRBV12-4 to TRBJ2-7; D possibly corresponds to TRBD2 (6 bases). This CDR3 contains 12 residues. Between the trimmed V and J ends, which lost 3 bases and 6 bases, there was a span of 9 bases. The CDR3 here is CASSLGLGEQYF. As DNA, the CDR3 is TGTGCCAGCAGTTTGGGACTTGGCGAGCAGTACTTC.

This clone has a single count. The V call is TRBV5-5, the J call TRBJ2-1; 11 bases align to TRBD2. CDR3 length equals 16 residues. Germline lookup yields CDR1 SGHKS and CDR2 YYEKEE (reference sequence). Germline trimming cut 2 bases from V and 3 bases from J; bases unmatched to any gene: 4. CDR3 coding DNA: TGTGCCAGCAGCTTCCTACTAGCGGGGGACTACAATGAGCAGTTCTTC. It encodes CASSFLLAGDYNEQFF.

The chain joins TRBV5-4 to TRBJ1-2; D perhaps matches TRBD1 (5 bases). There are 16 residues in the CDR3. The germline CDR1 and CDR2 sequences are SGHNT and YYREEE (reference sequence). V gave up 3 bases and J gave up 0 bases, with 15 bases separating them. DNA for the CDR3: TGTGCCAGCAGCTCTGTATATTCGACAGCTAACTATGGCTACACCTTC. Residues: CASSSVYSTANYGYTF. Drawing the rest from reference TRBV5-4 and TRBJ1-2, the complete variable domain is ETGVTQSPTHLIKTRGQQVTLRCSSQSGHNTVSWYQQALGQGPQFIFQYYREEENGRGNFPPRFSGLQFPNYSSELNVNALELDDSALYLCASSSVYSTANYGYTFGSGTRLTVV.

This clone is a singleton in its sample. This sequence joins TRBV6-5 and TRBJ2-7; TRBD1 matches at 7 bases. The CDR3 is 14 amino acids. Trimming removed 5 bases from V and 5 bases from J; junction bases left unmatched: 9. The V gene's germline CDR1 is MNHEY and CDR2 SVGAGI. This CDR3 reads CASSLSGGSDEQYF. The CDR3 DNA follows: TGTGCCAGCAGTCTTTCAGGGGGTAGCGACGAGCAGTACTTC.

As DNA, the CDR3 is TGTGCCAGCAGTGAGCAGGGTGGAGACCTCGAGCAGTACTTC. Amino acids: CASSEQGGDLEQYF. The V call is TRBV2, the J call TRBJ2-7; D is perhaps TRBD1 (5 bases). V lost 3 bases and J 6 bases, leaving 15 bases between the germline ends. Germline V gene lookup returns CDR1 SNHLY and CDR2 FYNNEI. This CDR3 region has 14 residues.

This clone was detected once. J is TRBJ2-7 and V is TRBV27, with TRBD1 as a possible D gene (6 bases). The CDR3 sequence is 12 residues long. Trimming removed 6 bases at V and 4 bases at J, with 10 bases between. The germline CDR1 and CDR2 sequences are MNHEY and SMNVEV (reference sequence). The DNA of the CDR3 is TGTGCCAGCAGGGGACATTTTTACGAGCAGTACTTC. Protein sequence: CASRGHFYEQYF.

The V call is TRBV4-1, the J call TRBJ2-1; 10 positions match TRBD2. The J segment lost 8 bases and the V segment lost 3 bases, leaving 13 bases of the junction unmatched. Germline V gene sequence: CDR1 MGHRA, CDR2 YSYEKL. CDR3 size: 17 residues. The CDR3 here is CASSHPPEGLAFDEQFF. The CDR3 bases are TGCGCCAGCAGCCATCCCCCCGAGGGACTAGCGTTCGATGAGCAGTTCTTC.

The CDR3 bases are TGTGCCAGCAGTTCCCACTCTGCATGGGACAGGGAGAGTTACGAGCAGTACTTC. Translating gives CASSSHSAWDRESYEQYF. The chain links TRBV27 to TRBJ2-7, with 9 bases aligning to TRBD1. CDR1 is MNHEY, CDR2 SMNVEV, per germline (reference sequence). This CDR3 has 18 amino acids. J gave up 4 bases and V 4 bases, and 17 bases lay outside the gene matches.

The chain recombines TRBV13 with TRBJ1-4; D is possibly TRBD1 (6 bases). Germline V CDR1 and CDR2: PRHDT, FYEKMQ (reference sequence). The length of the CDR3 is 17 residues. Trimming stripped 5 bases from V and 0 bases from J, with 16 bases between. The CDR3 spells CASSKQLTGATNEKLFF. DNA of the CDR3: TGTGCCAGCAGCAAACAGCTGACAGGAGCAACTAATGAAAAACTGTTTTTT.

Notes on this clone: Different DNA sequences within this sample yield the same CDR3. V usage is TRBV3-1 (or the pseudogene TRBV3-2) and J usage is TRBJ1-1, with D tentatively TRBD1 (6 bases). This CDR3 has 14 amino acids. The germline CDR1 and CDR2 sequences are LGHDT and YNNKEL (reference sequence). Between the trimmed V and J ends, which lost 3 bases and 3 bases, there was a span of 11 bases. The CDR3 is CASSQRGGDTEAFF. Written as DNA, the CDR3 is TGTGCCAGCAGCCAGAGGGGGGGGGACACTGAAGCTTTCTTT.

Here the CDR3 DNA reads TGTGCCAGCAGTTCAAATTCAGGAAACACCATATATTTT. Translation: CASSSNSGNTIYF. V usage is TRBV28 and J usage is TRBJ1-3; D gene ambiguous. The CDR3 consists of 13 residues. Germline CDR1 and CDR2: MDHEN and SYDVKM. V was shortened by 4 bases and J by 4 bases, with 8 bases between the two germline ends. Together with reference TRBV28 and TRBJ1-3, the CDR3 gives the full variable domain: DVKVTQSSRYLVKRTGEKVFLECVQDMDHENMFWYRQDPGLGLRLIYFSYDVKMKEKGDIPEGYSVSREKKERFSLILESASTNQTSMYLCASSSNSGNTIYFGEGSWLTVV.

V usage is TRBV4-2 and J usage is TRBJ2-7, with 9 bases identical to TRBD2. The CDR3 is 22 amino acids. The V gene end was trimmed by 1 base and the J gene end by 4 bases; junction bases not matched to a gene: 26. The germline CDR1 and CDR2 sequences are LGHNA and YNFKEQ. Here the CDR3 reads CASSQAILGARTGTSFLYEQYF. Written as DNA, the CDR3 is TGTGCCAGCAGCCAAGCTATATTAGGGGCGAGAACCGGGACTAGCTTTCTGTACGAGCAGTACTTC.

This chain links TRBV10-3 with TRBJ1-2; TRBD1 might be the D (5 bases). The CDR3 has 17 residues. V was cut by 3 bases and J by 4 bases, with 21 bases left in between. Germline V gene data show CDR1 as ENHRY and CDR2 as SYGVKD. Here the CDR3 reads CAISDRGGQGGGYGYTF. CDR3 bases: TGTGCCATCAGTGATCGGGGTGGGCAGGGAGGCGGCTATGGCTACACCTTC.

V is TRBV30 and J is TRBJ1-4; D not resolved. V gave up 2 bases and J gave up 10 bases, with 8 bases separating them. CDR1 is GTSNPN and CDR2 is SVGIG in the germline V gene (reference sequence). The CDR3 is 11 residues long. The CDR3, as DNA: TGTGCCTGGAGTCGCGGTGGAAAACTGTTTTTT. Translated, it gives CAWSRGGKLFF.

The genes are TRBV5-1 and TRBJ2-7; 8 nucleotides line up with TRBD1. The CDR3 has 12 amino acids. V gave up 4 bases and J gave up 5 bases; unmatched junction bases: 2. Looked up from germline, CDR1 is SGHRS and CDR2 is YFSETQ. CDR3 sequence (DNA): TGCGCCAGCAGCAAGGACAGGGACGAGCAGTACTTC. This translates into CASSKDRDEQYF.